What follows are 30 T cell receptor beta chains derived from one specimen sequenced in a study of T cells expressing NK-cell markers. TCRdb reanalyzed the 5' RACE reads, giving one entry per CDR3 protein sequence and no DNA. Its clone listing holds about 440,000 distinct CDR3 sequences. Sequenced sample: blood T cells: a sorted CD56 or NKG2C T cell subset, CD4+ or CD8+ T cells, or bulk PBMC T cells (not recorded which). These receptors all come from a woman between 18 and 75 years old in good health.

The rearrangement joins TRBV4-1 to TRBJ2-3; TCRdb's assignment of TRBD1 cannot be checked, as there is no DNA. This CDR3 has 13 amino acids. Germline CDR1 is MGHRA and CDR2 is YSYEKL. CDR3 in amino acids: CASSQADSNTQYF.

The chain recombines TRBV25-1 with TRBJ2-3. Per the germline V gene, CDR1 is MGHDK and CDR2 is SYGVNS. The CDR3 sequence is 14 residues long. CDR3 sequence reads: CASSAPHGTDTQYF.

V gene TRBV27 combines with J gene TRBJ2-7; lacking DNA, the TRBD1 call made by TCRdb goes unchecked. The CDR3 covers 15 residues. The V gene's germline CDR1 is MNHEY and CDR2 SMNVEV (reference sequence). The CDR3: CASSPPGQGHYEQYF.

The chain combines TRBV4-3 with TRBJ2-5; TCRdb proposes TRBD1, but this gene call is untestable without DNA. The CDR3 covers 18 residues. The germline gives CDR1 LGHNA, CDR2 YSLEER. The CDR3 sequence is CASSQEWADWGGQETQYF.

CDR3: CASSQGSGGPAGELFF. The chain has TRBV3-1 and TRBJ2-2; no DNA is available, so the TRBD1 call from TCRdb remains unchecked. Germline assignment: CDR1 LGHDT and CDR2 YNNKEL (reference sequence). The CDR3 is 16 amino acids.

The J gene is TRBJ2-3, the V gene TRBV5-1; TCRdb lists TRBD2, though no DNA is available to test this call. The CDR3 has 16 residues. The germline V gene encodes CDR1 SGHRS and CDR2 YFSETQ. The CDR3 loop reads CASSLDSSGGADTQYF. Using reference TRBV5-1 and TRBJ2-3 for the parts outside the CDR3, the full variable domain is KAGVTQTPRYLIKTRGQQVTLSCSPISGHRSVSWYQQTPGQGLQFLFEYFSETQRNKGNFPGRFSGRQFSNSRSEMNVSTLELGDSALYLCASSLDSSGGADTQYFGPGTRLTVL.

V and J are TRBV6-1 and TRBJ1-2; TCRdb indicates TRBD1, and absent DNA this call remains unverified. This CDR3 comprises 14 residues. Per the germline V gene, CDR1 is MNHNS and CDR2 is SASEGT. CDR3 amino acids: CASTAALGRYGYTF.

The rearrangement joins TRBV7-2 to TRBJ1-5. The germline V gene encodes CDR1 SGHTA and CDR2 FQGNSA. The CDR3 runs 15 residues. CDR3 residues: CASSLGFTKNQPQHF.

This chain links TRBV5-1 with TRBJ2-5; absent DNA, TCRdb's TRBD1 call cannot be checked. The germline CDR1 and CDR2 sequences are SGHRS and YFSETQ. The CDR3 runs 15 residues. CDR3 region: CASSSGGERQETQYF.

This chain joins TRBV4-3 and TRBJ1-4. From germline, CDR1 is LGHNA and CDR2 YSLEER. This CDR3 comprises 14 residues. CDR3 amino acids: CASSQDRGDEKLFF.

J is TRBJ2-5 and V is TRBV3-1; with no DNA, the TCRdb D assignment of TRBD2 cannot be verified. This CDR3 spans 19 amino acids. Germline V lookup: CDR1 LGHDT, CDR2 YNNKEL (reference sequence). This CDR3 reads CASSQDLKRQGRNQETQYF.

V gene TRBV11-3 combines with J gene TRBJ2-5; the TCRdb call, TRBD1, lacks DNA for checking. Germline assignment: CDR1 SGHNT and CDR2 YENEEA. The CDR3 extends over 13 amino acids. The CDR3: CASSLAGYETQYF.

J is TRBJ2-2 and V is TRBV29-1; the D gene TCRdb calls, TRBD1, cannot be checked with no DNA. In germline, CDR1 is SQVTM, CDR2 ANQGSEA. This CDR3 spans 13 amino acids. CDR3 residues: CSVGGGHTGELFF.

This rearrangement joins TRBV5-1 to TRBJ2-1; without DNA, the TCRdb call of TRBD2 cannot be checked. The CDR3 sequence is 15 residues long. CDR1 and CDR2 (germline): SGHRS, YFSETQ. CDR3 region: CASSLVREAHNEQFF.

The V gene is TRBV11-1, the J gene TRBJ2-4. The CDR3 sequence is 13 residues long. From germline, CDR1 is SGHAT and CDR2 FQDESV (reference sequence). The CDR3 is CASSFNRMGIQYF.

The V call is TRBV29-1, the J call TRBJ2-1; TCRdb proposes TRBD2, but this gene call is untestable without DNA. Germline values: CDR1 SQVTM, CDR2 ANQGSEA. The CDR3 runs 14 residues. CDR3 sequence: CSVARGLAHYEQFF.

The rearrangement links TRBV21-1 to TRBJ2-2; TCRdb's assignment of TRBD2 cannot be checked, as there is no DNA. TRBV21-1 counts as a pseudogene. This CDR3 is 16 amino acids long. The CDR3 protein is CASSKRDGRGSGELFF.

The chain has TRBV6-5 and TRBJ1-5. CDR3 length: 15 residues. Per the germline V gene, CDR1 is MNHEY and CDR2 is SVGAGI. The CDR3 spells CASSYSRRDNQPQHF.

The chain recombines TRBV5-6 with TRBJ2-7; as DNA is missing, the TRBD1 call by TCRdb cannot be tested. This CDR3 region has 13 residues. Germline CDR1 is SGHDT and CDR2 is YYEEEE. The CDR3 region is CASSPRASYEQYF.

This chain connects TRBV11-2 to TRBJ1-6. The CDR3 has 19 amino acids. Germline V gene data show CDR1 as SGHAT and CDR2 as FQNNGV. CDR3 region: CASSLVSSAPSSYNSPLHF.

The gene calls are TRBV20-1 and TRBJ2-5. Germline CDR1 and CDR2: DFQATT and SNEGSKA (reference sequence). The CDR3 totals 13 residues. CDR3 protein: CSADPDGVETQYF.

The CDR3 loop reads CSARAGGSYEQYF. The rearrangement uses TRBV20-1 and TRBJ2-7; TCRdb names TRBD1, which stays unverified in the absence of DNA. CDR3 length: 13 amino acids. Germline CDR1 DFQATT, CDR2 SNEGSKA (reference sequence).

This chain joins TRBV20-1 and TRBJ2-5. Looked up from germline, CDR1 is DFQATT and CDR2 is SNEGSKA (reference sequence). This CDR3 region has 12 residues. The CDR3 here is CSASLRLETQYF.

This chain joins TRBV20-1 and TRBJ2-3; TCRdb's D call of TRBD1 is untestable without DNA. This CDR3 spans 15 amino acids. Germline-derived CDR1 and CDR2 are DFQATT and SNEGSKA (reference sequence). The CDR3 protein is CSARAGRSGTDTQYF.

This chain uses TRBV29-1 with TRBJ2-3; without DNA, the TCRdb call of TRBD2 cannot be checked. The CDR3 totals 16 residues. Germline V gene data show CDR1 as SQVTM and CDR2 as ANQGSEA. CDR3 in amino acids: CSVEDGGVPSTDTQYF.

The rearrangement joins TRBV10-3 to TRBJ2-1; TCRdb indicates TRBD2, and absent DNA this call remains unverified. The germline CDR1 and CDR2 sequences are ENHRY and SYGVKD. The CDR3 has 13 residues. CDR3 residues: CATGTSEYNEQFF.

CDR3 sequence: CSAGTDRNEQFF. The chain couples TRBV20-1 to TRBJ2-1; TCRdb gives TRBD2 as the D gene, but with no DNA this cannot be confirmed. Germline assignment: CDR1 DFQATT and CDR2 SNEGSKA (reference sequence). CDR3 length equals 12 residues.

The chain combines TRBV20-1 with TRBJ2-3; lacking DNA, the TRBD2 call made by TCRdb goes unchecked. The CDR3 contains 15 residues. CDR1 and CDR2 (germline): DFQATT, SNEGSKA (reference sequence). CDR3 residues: CSARKGPPRGDTQYF.

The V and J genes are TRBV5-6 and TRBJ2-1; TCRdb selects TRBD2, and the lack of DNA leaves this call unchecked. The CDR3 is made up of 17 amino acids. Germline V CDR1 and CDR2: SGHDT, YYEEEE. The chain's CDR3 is CASSLAGLATIYNEQFF. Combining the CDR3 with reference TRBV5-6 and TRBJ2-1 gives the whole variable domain DAGVTQSPTHLIKTRGQQVTLRCSPKSGHDTVSWYQQALGQGPQFIFQYYEEEERQRGNFPDRFSGHQFPNYSSELNVNALLLGDSALYLCASSLAGLATIYNEQFFGPGTRLTVL.

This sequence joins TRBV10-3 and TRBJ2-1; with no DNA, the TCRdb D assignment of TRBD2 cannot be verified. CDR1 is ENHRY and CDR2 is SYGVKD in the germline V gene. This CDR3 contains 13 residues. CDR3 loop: CAIGLAGDNEQFF.